These 2 T cell receptor beta chains were sequenced from one sample in a study of blood T cell repertoires in COVID-19. Assay used: immunoSEQ multiplex PCR; TCRdb lists only in-frame clones, some missing. The profile shows roughly 170,000 clones, 86% of them singletons. The source material was peripheral blood. The receptors were sampled from a man between 70 and 80 years old with active or convalescent COVID-19.

This clone occurred once. This chain joins TRBV19 and TRBJ2-1, with a weak D call TRBD2 (5 bases). Per the germline V gene, CDR1 is LNHDA and CDR2 is SQIVND (reference sequence). Trimming pared 1 base from V and 1 base from J, leaving 23 bases between. The CDR3 consists of 20 residues. CDR3 sequence (DNA): TGTGCCAGTAGTATAGCCGTCGCCAGGAGGATTCATGTTTCCTACAATGAGCAGTTCTTC. Its translation: CASSIAVARRIHVSYNEQFF. The whole variable domain, remainder taken from reference TRBV19 and TRBJ2-1, is DGGITQSPKYLFRKEGQNVTLSCEQNLNHDAMYWYRQDPGQGLRLIYYSQIVNDFQKGDIAEGYSVSREKKESFPLTVTSAQKNPTAFYLCASSIAVARRIHVSYNEQFFGPGTRLTVL.

In the case of this clone: Since no conserved phenylalanine or tryptophan closes the CDR3, a read error is the likely cause. The DNA is omitted, as the CDR3 cannot be located on it reliably, and the CDR3 follows TCRdb's listing. The chain employs TRBV3-1 (or the pseudogene TRBV3-2) and TRBJ1-1. Germline V lookup: CDR1 LGHDT, CDR2 YNNKEL (reference sequence). The CDR3 contains 12 residues when both ends are counted. The CDR3 region is CASSQGLGAPRL.